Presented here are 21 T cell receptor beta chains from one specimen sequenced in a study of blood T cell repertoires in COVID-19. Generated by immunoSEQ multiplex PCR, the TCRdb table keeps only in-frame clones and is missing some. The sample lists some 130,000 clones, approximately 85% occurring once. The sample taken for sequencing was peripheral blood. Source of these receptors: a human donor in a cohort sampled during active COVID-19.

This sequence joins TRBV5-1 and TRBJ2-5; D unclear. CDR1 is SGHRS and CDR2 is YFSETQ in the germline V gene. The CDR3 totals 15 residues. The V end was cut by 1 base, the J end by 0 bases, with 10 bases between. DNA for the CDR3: TGCGCCAGCAGCTTGCCCACAACGTACCAAGAGACCCAGTACTTC. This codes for CASSLPTTYQETQYF.

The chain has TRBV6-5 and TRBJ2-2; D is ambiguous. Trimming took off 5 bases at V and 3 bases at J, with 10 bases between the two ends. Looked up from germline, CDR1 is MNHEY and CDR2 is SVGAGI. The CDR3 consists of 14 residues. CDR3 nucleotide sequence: TGTGCCAGCAGTCCGACAAGTTACACCGGGGAGCTGTTTTTT. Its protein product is CASSPTSYTGELFF.

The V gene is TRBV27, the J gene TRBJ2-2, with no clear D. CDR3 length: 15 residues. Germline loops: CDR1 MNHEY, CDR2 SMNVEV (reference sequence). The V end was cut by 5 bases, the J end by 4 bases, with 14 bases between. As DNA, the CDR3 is TGTGCCAGCAGTACCCTGGGCACCTTCACCGGGGAGCTGTTTTTT. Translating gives CASSTLGTFTGELFF.

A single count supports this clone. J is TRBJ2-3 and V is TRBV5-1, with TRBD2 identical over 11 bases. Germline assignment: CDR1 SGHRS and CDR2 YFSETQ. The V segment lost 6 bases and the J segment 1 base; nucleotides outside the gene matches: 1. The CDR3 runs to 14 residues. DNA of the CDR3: TGCGCCAGCACGACTAGCGGGGGCACAGATACGCAGTATTTT. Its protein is CASTTSGGTDTQYF.

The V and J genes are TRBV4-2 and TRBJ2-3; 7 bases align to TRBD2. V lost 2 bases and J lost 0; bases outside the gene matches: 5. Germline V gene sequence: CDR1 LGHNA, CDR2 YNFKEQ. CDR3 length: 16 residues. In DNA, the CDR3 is TGTGCCAGCAGCCAACGGGGGGACGAAAGCACAGATACGCAGTATTTT. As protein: CASSQRGDESTDTQYF.

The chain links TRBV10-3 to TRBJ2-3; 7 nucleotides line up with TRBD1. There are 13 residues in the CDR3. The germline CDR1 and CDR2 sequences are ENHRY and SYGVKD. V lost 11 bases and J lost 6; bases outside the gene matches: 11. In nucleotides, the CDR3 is TGTGCCTCCCGGATAGGGGGCGGGGATACGCAGTATTTT. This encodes CASRIGGGDTQYF.

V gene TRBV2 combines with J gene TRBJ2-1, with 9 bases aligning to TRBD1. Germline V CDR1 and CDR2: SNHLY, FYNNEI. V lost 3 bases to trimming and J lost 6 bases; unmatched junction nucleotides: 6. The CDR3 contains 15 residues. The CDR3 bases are TGTGCCAGCAGTGAGGGACAGGGAAATTTCAATGAGCAGTTCTTC. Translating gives CASSEGQGNFNEQFF.

For the CDR3, the DNA is TGTGGGACCCGGGGAACACGGAACAATGAGCAGTTCTTC. As protein: CGTRGTRNNEQFF. The V and J genes are TRBV24-1 and TRBJ2-1; possible D gene TRBD2, 5 bases. From germline, CDR1 is KGHDR and CDR2 SFDVKD. The CDR3 is 13 residues long.

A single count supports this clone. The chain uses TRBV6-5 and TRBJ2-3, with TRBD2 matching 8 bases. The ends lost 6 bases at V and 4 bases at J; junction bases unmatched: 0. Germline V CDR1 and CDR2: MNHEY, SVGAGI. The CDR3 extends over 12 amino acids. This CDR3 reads CASSGGADTQYF. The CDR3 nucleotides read TGTGCCAGCAGCGGGGGGGCAGATACGCAGTATTTT.

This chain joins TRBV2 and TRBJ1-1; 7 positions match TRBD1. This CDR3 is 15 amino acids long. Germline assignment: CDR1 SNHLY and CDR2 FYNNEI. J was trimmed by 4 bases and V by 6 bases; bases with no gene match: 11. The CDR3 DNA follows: TGTGCCAGCAGCGAACAGGGGTTGAAGAGCACTGAAGCTTTCTTT. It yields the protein CASSEQGLKSTEAFF.

The CDR3 spells CASRIAGGETQYF. CDR3 nucleotide sequence: TGTGCCAGCAGAATAGCGGGGGGAGAGACCCAGTACTTC. This chain joins TRBV6-5 and TRBJ2-5; 10 nucleotides match TRBD2. The germline gives CDR1 MNHEY, CDR2 SVGAGI. J gave up 4 bases and V 6 bases, and 2 bases lay outside the gene matches. The CDR3 has 13 residues.

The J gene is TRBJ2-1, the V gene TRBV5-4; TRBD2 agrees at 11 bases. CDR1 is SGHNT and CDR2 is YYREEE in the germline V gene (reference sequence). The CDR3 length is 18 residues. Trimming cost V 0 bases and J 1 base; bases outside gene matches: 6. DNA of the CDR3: TGTGCCAGCAGCTTGGTTAGCGGGGGGGCTTTTTCCTACAATGAGCAGTTCTTC. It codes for CASSLVSGGAFSYNEQFF.

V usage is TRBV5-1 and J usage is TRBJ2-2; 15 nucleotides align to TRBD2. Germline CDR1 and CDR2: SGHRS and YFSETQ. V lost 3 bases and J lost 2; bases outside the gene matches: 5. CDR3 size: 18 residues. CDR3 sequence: CASSSGLAGGPNTGELFF. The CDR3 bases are TGCGCCAGCAGCTCTGGACTAGCGGGGGGGCCTAACACCGGGGAGCTGTTTTTT.

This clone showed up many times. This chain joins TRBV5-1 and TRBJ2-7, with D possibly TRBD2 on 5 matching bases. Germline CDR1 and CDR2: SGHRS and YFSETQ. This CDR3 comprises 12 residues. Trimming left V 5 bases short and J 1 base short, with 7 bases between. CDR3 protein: CASRGLSYEQYF. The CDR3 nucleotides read TGCGCCAGCAGAGGACTTTCCTACGAGCAGTACTTC.

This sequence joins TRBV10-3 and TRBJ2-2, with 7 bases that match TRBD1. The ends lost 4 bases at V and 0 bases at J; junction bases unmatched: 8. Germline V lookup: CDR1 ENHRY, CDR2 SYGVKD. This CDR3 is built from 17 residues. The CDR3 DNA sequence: TGTGCCATCAGTGGCCCCCGGGACAGCTCGAACACCGGGGAGCTGTTTTTT. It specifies CAISGPRDSSNTGELFF.

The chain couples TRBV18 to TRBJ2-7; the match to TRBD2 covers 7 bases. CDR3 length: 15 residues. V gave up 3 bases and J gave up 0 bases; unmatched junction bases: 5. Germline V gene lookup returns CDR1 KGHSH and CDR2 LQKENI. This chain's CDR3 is CASSPNPGGSYEQYF. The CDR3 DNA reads TGTGCCAGCTCACCTAACCCGGGGGGCTCCTACGAGCAGTACTTC.

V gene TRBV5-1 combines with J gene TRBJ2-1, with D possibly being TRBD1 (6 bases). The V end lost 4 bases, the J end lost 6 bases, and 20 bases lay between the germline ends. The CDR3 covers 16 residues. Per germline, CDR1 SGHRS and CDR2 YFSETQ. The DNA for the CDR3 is TGCGCCAGCAGCCCAGGGGTGGGGCCCCGCATCAATGAGCAGTTCTTC. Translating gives CASSPGVGPRINEQFF.

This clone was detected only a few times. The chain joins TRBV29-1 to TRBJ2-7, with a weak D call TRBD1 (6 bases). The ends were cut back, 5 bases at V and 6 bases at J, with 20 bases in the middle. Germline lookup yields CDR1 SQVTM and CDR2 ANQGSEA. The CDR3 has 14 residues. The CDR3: CSVLHTTGSGEQYF. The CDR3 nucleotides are TGCAGCGTTCTACATACTACAGGGTCAGGCGAGCAGTACTTC.

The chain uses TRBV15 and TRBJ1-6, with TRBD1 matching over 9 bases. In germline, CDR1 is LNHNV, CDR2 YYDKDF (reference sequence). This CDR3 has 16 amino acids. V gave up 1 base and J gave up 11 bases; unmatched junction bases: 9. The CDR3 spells CATSRVGTGTKAPLHF. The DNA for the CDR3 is TGTGCCACCAGCAGAGTCGGGACAGGGACTAAGGCACCCCTCCACTTT. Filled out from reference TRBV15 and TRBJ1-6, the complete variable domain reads DAMVIQNPRYQVTQFGKPVTLSCSQTLNHNVMYWYQQKSSQAPKLLFHYYDKDFNNEADTPDNFQSRRPNTSFCFLDIRSPGLGDTAMYLCATSRVGTGTKAPLHFGNGTRLTVT.

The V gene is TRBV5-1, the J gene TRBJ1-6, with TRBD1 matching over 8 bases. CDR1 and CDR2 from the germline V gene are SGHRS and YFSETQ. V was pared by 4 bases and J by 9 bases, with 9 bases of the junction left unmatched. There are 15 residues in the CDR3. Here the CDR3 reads CASSLQTGASSPLHF. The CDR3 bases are TGCGCCAGCAGCCTCCAGACAGGGGCTAGTTCACCCCTCCACTTT.

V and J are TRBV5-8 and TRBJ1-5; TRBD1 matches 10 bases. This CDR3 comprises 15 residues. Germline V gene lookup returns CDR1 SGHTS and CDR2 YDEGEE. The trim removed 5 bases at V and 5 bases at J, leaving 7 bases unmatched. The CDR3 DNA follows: TGTGCCAGCAGGCCTCCGGGACAGGGGCATCAGCCCCAGCATTTT. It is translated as CASRPPGQGHQPQHF.